This T cell receptor beta chain was observed in a study of metastatic and nonmetastatic thyroid tumors. Study overall: The comparison covered peripheral blood and tumor or nodule tissue in malignant and benign thyroid patients.

The entire patient cohort was treatment-naive prior to thyroid surgery. A note on this clone: The target antigen is unknown.

The study, taken as a whole, reports: The reported finding was significantly higher TCR beta diversity in malignant thyroid tumors relative to benign nodules, in blood and tumor.

Original handling: The authors used CDR3 differences across clinicopathological groups to build a distant-metastasis classifier for papillary thyroid cancer. TCRdb re-called the PCR reads through MiXCR. Here the V and J calls rest on TCRdb's processing, not on the authors' analysis. Of around 34,000 clones in the sample, 15% to 20% were seen once. This TCR was recovered from a female donor with papillary thyroid cancer or a benign thyroid nodule (not recorded which). Some clones in this sample may be carry-over from other donors' samples. Sequenced sample: blood.

The CDR3 region has the DNA TGCAGTGCTAGAGGGGAGACTAGATCTGGATACAATGAGCAGTTCTTC. Translation gives CSARGETRSGYNEQFF. The chain links TRBV20-1 to TRBJ2-1; D might be TRBD2 (6 bases). Trimming shortened V by 1 base and J by 4 bases, and 17 bases separated the two germline ends. This CDR3 contains 16 residues. Germline V gene sequence: CDR1 DFQATT, CDR2 SNEGSKA (reference sequence).